Sequencing of this T cell receptor beta chain was carried out in a study of CD8 T cells in ankylosing spondylitis. Via MiXCR, TCRdb re-called the 5' RACE reads, giving one row per CDR3 protein. This repertoire shows a few hundred thousand distinct CDR3 sequences, roughly 20% found once; its top ten account for 7.5% to 9.5%. This CDR3 is built from 14 residues. V was clipped by 4 bases and J by 4 bases, with 11 bases between them. Germline values: CDR1 SGHRS, CDR2 YFSETQ. Sequenced: blood, either unsorted or a sorted T cell fraction (not recorded which). The V call is TRBV5-1, the J call TRBJ2-2; no clear D gene. The TCR sequence derives from a male donor with ankylosing spondylitis or in good health (not recorded which). The CDR3 DNA is TGCGCCAGCAGCACCGAACTCAGCACCGGGGAGCTGTTTTTT. This gives the protein CASSTELSTGELFF.